This TCR beta chain was sequenced during a study of cytomegalovirus exposure and HLA in healthy donors. For the study at large: About 85 million unique TCR sequences came from HLA-typed donors in an early release.

Use of 60 Vbeta and 13 Jbeta primers characterized the PCR. Profiling relied on immunoSEQ multiplex PCR, and the TCRdb table lists in-frame clones only, not all of them. The repertoire holds around 140,000 clones, with approximately 71% as singletons. A word on this clone: Its antigen is undetermined.

General study points: A later analysis appeared to link common viral pathogens to several of the most significant clusters. Later analysis associated a missense DCLRE1C variant with TCR beta V- and J-gene trimming. Roughly even sequencing depth across donors was the assumption behind the presence/absence analyses.

The TCR originated in a woman in her fifties or sixties in good health and CMV-seronegative. Sample: PBMCs.

The CDR3: CASSEWRILSGNTIYF. For the CDR3, the DNA is TGCGCCAGCAGTGAGTGGAGGATTCTCTCTGGAAACACCATATATTTT. The genes are TRBV10-1 and TRBJ1-3; D remains ambiguous. V dropped 1 base and J dropped 0 bases, with 10 bases sitting between them. CDR1 WNHNN and CDR2 SYGVQD come from the germline V gene (reference sequence). This CDR3 region has 16 residues.